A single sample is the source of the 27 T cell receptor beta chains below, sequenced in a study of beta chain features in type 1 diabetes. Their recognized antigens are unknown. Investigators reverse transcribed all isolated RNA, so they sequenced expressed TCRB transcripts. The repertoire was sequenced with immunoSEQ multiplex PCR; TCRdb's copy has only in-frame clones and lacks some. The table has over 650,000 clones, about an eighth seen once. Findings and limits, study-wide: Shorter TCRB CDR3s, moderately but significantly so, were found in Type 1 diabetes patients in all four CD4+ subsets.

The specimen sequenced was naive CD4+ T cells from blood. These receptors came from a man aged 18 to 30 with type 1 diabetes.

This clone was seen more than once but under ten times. Written as DNA, the CDR3 is TGTGCCAGCAGTTCGACAGGGGGCTACACCTTC. It codes for CASSSTGGYTF. The chain couples TRBV5-6 to TRBJ1-2; the match to TRBD1 covers 7 bases. Losses at the gene ends were 5 bases for V and 8 bases for J; bases not matched to a gene: 3. The CDR3 contains 11 residues. Germline V gives CDR1 SGHDT, CDR2 YYEEEE.

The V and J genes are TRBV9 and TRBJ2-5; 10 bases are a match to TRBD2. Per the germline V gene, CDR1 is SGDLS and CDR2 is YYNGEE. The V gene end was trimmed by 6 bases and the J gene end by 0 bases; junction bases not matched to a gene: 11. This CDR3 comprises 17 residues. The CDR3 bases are TGTGCCAGCACCGCGGAGGGGACTAGCGAACACCAAGAGACCCAGTACTTC. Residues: CASTAEGTSEHQETQYF.

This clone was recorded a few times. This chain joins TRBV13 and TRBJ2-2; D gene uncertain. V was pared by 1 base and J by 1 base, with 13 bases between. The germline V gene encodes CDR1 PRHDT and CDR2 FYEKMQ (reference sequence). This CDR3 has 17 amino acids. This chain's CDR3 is CASSLAARARNTGELFF. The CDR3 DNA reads TGTGCCAGCAGCTTAGCCGCCAGAGCAAGGAACACCGGGGAGCTGTTTTTT.

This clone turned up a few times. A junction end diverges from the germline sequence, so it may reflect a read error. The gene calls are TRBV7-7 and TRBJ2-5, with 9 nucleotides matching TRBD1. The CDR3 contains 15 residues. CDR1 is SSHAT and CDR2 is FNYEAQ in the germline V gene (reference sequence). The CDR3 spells CASSAGTGFQETQYF. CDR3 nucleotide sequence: TGTGCTAGCAGCGCCGGGACAGGGTTCCAAGAGACCCAGTACTTC.

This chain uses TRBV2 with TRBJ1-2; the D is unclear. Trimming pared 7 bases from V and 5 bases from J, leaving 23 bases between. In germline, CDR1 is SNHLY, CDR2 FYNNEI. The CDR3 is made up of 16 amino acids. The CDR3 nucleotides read TGTGCCAGCACTTTGGATGTGACCCCGGGAAGTTATGGCTACACCTTC. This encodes CASTLDVTPGSYGYTF.

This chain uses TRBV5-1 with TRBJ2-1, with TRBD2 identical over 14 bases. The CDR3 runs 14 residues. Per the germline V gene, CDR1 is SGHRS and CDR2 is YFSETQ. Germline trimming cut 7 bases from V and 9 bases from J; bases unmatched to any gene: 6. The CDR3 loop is CASRRLAGGSEQFF. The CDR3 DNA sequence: TGCGCCAGCCGGAGACTAGCGGGAGGGAGTGAGCAGTTCTTC.

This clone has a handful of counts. In DNA, the CDR3 is TGTGCCAGCAGCTTAACCGGGGGGATCCTTCAGTTCTTC. Translation gives CASSLTGGILQFF. The V gene is TRBV7-2, the J gene TRBJ2-1; TRBD2 aligns across 7 bases. CDR1 and CDR2 (germline): SGHTA, FQGNSA. The CDR3 runs 13 residues. Trimming at V came to 2 bases and at J to 13 bases, leaving 8 bases not matched to a gene.

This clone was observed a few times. The CDR3 nucleotides are TGTGCCAGCAGCCCGGGGGAAAAACTGTTTTTT. It translates to CASSPGEKLFF. V usage is TRBV7-2 and J usage is TRBJ1-4, with D unresolved. The V gene's germline CDR1 is SGHTA and CDR2 FQGNSA. The V end was cut by 5 bases, the J end by 8 bases, with 6 bases between. The CDR3 is made up of 11 amino acids.

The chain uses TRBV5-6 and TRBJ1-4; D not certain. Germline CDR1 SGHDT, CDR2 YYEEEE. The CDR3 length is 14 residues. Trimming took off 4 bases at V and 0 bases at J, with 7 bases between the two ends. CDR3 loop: CASSHGATNEKLFF. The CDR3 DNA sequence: TGTGCCAGCAGCCACGGGGCAACTAATGAAAAACTGTTTTTT.

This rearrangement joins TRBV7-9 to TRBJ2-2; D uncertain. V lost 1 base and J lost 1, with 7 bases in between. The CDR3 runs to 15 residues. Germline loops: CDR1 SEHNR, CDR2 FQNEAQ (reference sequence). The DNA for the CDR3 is TGTGCCAGCAGCTTAGGCGGCAGGAACACCGGGGAGCTGTTTTTT. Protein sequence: CASSLGGRNTGELFF.

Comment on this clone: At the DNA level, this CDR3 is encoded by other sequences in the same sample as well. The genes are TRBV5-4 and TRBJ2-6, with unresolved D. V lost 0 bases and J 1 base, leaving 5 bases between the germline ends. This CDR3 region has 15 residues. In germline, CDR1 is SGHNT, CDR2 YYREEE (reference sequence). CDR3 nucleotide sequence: TGTGCCAGCAGCTTGGACAATTCTGGGGCCAACGTCCTGACTTTC. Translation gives CASSLDNSGANVLTF.

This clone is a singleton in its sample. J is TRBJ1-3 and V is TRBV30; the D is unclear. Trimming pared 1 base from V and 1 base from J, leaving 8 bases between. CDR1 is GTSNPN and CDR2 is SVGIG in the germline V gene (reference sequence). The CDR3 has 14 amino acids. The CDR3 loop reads CAWSAGGSGNTIYF. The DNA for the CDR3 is TGTGCCTGGAGTGCCGGTGGGTCTGGAAACACCATATATTTT.

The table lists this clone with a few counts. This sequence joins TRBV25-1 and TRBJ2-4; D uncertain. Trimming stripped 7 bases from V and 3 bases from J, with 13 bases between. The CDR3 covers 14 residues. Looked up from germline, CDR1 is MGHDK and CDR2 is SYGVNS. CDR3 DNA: TGTGCCAGCACTCCTGGGTTTGGCAAAAACATTCAGTACTTC. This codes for CASTPGFGKNIQYF. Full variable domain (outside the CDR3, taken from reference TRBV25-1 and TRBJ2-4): EADIYQTPRYLVIGTGKKITLECSQTMGHDKMYWYQQDPGMELHLIHYSYGVNSTEKGDLSSESTVSRIRTEHFPLTLESARPSHTSQYLCASTPGFGKNIQYFGAGTRLSVL.

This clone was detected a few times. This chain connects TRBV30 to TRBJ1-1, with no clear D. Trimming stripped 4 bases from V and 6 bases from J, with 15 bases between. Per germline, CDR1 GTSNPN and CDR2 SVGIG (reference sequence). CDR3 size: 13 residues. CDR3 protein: CAWKGVIWAEAFF. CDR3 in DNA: TGTGCCTGGAAGGGTGTAATTTGGGCTGAAGCTTTCTTT.

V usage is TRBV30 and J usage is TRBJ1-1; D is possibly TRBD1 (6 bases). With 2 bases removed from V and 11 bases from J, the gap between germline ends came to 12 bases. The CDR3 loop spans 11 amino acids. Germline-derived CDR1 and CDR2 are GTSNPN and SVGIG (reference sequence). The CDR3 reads CAWSHDRWAFF. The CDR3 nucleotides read TGTGCCTGGAGTCACGACAGGTGGGCTTTCTTT. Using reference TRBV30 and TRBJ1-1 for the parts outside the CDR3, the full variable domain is SQTIHQWPATLVQPVGSPLSLECTVEGTSNPNLYWYRQAAGRGLQLLFYSVGIGQISSEVPQNLSASRPQDRQFILSSKKLLLSDSGFYLCAWSHDRWAFFGQGTRLTVV.

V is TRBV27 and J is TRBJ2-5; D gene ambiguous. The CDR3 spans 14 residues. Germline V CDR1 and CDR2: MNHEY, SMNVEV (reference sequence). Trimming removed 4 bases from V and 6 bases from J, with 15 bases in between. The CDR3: CASSSLLRRKTQYF. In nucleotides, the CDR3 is TGTGCCAGCAGTTCCCTCCTCCGGAGAAAGACCCAGTACTTC.

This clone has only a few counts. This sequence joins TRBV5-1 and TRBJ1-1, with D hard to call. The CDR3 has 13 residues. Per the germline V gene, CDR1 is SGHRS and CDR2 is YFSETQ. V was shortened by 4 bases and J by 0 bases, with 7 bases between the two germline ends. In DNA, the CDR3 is TGCGCCAGCAGCACGGGTATGAACACTGAAGCTTTCTTT. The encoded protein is CASSTGMNTEAFF.

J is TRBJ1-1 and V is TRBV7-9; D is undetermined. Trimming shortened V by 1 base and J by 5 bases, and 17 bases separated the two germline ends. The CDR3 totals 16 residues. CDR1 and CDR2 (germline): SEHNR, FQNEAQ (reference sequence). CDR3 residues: CASSLGSSTSATEAFF. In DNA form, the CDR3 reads TGTGCCAGCAGCTTAGGGAGTTCGACATCCGCAACTGAAGCTTTCTTT.

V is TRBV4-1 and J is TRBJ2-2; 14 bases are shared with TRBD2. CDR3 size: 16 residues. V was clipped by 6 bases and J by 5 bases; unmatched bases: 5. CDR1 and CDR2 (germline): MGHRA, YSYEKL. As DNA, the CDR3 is TGCGCCAGCAGGGGACTAGCGGGAGTTGGGACCGGGGAGCTGTTTTTT. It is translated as CASRGLAGVGTGELFF.

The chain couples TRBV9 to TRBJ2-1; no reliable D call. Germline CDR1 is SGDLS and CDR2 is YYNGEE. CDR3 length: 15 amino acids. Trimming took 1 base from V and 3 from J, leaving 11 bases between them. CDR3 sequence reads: CASSVTPIGYNEQFF. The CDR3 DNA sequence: TGTGCCAGCAGCGTAACCCCGATTGGCTACAATGAGCAGTTCTTC.

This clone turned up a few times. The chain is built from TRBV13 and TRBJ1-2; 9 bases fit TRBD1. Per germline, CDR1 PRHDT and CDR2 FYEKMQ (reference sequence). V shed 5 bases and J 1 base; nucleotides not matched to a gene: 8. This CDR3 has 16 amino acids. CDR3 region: CASSATGGRGNYGYTF. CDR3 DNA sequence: TGTGCCAGCAGCGCCACAGGGGGCCGGGGTAACTATGGCTACACCTTC.

The CDR3 sequence: CASSGTGLYEQYF. DNA for the CDR3: TGTGCCAGCTCCGGGACAGGCCTCTACGAGCAGTACTTC. The chain employs TRBV5-6 and TRBJ2-7, with 8 nucleotides matching TRBD1. CDR3 size: 13 residues. Looked up from germline, CDR1 is SGHDT and CDR2 is YYEEEE. V trimming: 7 bases; J trimming: 3 bases; junction bases outside the gene matches: 6.

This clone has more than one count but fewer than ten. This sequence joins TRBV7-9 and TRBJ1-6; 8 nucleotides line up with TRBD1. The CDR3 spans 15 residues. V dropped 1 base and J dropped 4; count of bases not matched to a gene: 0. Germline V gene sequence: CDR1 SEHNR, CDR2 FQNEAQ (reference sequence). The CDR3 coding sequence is TGTGCCAGCAGCTTAGGACAGGGGTATAATTCACCCCTCCACTTT. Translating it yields CASSLGQGYNSPLHF.

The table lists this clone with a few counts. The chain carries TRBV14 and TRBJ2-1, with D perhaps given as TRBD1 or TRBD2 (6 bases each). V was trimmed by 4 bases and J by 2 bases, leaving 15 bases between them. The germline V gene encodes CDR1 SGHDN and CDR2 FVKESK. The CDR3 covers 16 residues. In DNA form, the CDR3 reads TGTGCCAGCAGCCTACAAGGGGGGCTCCCCTACAATGAGCAGTTCTTC. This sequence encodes CASSLQGGLPYNEQFF.

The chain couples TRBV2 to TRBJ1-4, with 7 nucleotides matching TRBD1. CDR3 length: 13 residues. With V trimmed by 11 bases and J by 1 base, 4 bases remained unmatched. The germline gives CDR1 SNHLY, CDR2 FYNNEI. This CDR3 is CAGNRGTNEKLFF. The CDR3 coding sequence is TGTGCCGGAAACAGGGGAACTAATGAAAAACTGTTTTTT.

CDR3 sequence reads: CASSEPGQGEYGYTF. Here the CDR3 DNA reads TGTGCCAGCAGTGAACCTGGACAGGGAGAGTATGGCTACACCTTC. This chain links TRBV6-1 with TRBJ1-2; 8 bases match TRBD1. Germline V CDR1 and CDR2: MNHNS, SASEGT. Trimming at V came to 2 bases and at J to 5 bases, leaving 7 bases not matched to a gene. This CDR3 region has 15 residues.

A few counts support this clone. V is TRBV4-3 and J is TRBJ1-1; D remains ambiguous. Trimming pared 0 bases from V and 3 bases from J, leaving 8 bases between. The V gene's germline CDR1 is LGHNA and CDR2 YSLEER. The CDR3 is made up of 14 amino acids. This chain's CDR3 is CASSQDKKYTEAFF. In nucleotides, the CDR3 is TGCGCCAGCAGCCAAGATAAAAAGTACACTGAAGCTTTCTTT.